Below, one T cell receptor beta chain is given with its context. The antigen remains undetermined. TCR cDNA was made by 5'RACE template switching, adding a universal primer site and UMIs. TCRdb called the 5' RACE reads again in MiXCR, with one record for every CDR3 protein. This sample has a few hundred thousand distinct CDR3 sequences; around 5.2% occur once, and the top ten carry about 3.5%. Germline loops: CDR1 KGHSH, CDR2 LQKENI. Trimming stripped 6 bases from V and 0 bases from J, with 12 bases between. The CDR3 loop spans 15 amino acids. This sample was taken from a study of T cells after yellow fever vaccination. General observations from the study: Only a small proportion of the clonotypes turned up in both the CD4 and the CD8 compartments, likely arising from convergent recombination. After the booster, 96% of CD4 and around nine tenths of CD8 primary-response clones were re-detected. Any FACS-sorted repertoire could hold abundant clonotypes that contaminate it from the bulk population.

The input for sequencing was CD4+ T cells sorted from PBMCs, taken on the day of the yellow fever booster vaccination. This receptor was identified in a man between 18 and 35 years old who received the YFV17D yellow fever vaccine. The chain couples TRBV18 to TRBJ2-1, with D tentatively TRBD1 (6 bases). CDR3 sequence (DNA): TGTGCCAGCTCGCCAGGACAGTCCTCCTACAATGAGCAGTTCTTC. It yields the protein CASSPGQSSYNEQFF.